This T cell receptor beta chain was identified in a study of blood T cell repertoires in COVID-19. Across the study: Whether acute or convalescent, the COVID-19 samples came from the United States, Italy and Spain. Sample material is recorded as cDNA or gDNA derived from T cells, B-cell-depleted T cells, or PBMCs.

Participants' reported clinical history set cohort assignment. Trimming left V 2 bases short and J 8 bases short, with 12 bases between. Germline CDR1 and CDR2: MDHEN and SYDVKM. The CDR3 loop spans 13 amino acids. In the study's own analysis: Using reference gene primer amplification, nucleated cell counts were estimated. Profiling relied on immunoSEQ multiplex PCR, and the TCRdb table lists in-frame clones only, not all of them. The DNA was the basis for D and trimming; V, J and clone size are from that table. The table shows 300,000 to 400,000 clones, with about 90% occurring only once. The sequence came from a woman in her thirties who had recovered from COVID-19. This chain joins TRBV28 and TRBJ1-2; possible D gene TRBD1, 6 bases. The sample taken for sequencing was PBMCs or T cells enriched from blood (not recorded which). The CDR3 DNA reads TGTGCCAGCAGTTTAGTGGGGGCGAGGGGCTACACCTTC. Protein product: CASSLVGARGYTF.